This T cell receptor beta chain was found in a study of blood T cell repertoires in COVID-19. Study-level background: Samples of COVID-19 (acute and convalescent) were obtained from the United States, Italy and Spain. The analysed material was cDNA or gDNA that came from T cells, B-cell-depleted T cells, or PBMCs.

The table lists this clone with a count of one. The V end was cut by 1 base, the J end by 4 bases, with 13 bases between. CDR3 size: 15 residues. Germline lookup yields CDR1 KGHSH and CDR2 LQKENI. Methods used by the authors: Scientists estimated how many nucleated cells there were by amplifying reference gene primers. Profiled with immunoSEQ multiplex PCR; TCRdb holds only in-frame clones, not every one. The D gene and trimming were derived from the DNA, and the V and J assignments and clone size from that table. This sample has approximately 30,000 clones, with 89% found just once. Sequenced input: peripheral blood. The rearrangement joins TRBV18 to TRBJ2-5; D is perhaps TRBD2 (6 bases). The TCR comes from a human donor in a cohort sampled during active COVID-19. The CDR3 loop reads CASSPLAGTIETQYF. CDR3 bases: TGTGCCAGCTCACCACTTGCGGGGACGATAGAGACCCAGTACTTC.